These T cell receptor beta chains were read from a single sample in a study of blood T cell repertoires in COVID-19. The data were produced by immunoSEQ multiplex PCR, yet TCRdb's version contains in-frame clones alone and is incomplete. The sample lists around 250,000 clones; more than 85% were seen once. The sequenced sample consisted of peripheral blood. All receptors come from an older woman with active or convalescent COVID-19. Both conserved end residues are part of each CDR3. D genes are given only for firm matches. The size of a clone is reported for some rows only, either as once, few or many, or as a class for expanded clones.

size: few
D: NA
V: TRBV2
J: TRBJ1-1
CDR3: CASSEDEGDRFLNSEAFF
DNA: TGTGCCAGCAGTGAAGACGAAGGGGATCGGTTCCTCAACAGTGAAGCTTTCTTT

size: NA
D: NA
V: TRBV24-1
J: TRBJ1-1
CDR3: CATSDPDTYEAFF
DNA: TGTGCCACCAGTGATCCTGACACTTATGAAGCTTTCTTT

size: many
D: NA
V: TRBV2
J: TRBJ1-2
CDR3: CASSEQGLVGYTF
DNA: TGTGCCAGCAGTGAACAGGGGCTGGTTGGCTACACCTTC

size: NA
D: TRBD1
V: TRBV7-8
J: TRBJ1-2
CDR3: CASSPGTAGGYTF
DNA: TGTGCCAGCAGCCCTGGGACAGCAGGAGGCTACACCTTC

size: NA
D: TRBD1
V: TRBV19
J: TRBJ1-6
CDR3: CASSIRTGESPLHF
DNA: TGTGCCAGTAGTATACGGACAGGGGAGTCACCCCTCCACTTT

size: NA
D: NA
V: TRBV12-3/TRBV12-4
J: TRBJ1-1
CDR3: CASSPHFTEAFF
DNA: TGTGCCAGCAGTCCGCACTTCACTGAAGCTTTCTTT

size: NA
D: NA
V: TRBV25-1
J: TRBJ1-6
CDR3: CASSEQGSSYNSPLHF
DNA: TGTGCCAGCAGTGAACAGGGTAGCTCCTATAATTCACCCCTCCACTTT

size: NA
D: TRBD1
V: TRBV6-2/TRBV6-3
J: TRBJ1-1
CDR3: CASSSGQVVTEAFF
DNA: TGTGCCAGCAGTTCCGGACAGGTCGTCACTGAAGCTTTCTTT

size: once
D: NA
V: TRBV7-9
J: TRBJ1-1
CDR3: CASSLNTEAFF
DNA: TGTGCCAGCAGTCTAAACACTGAAGCTTTCTTT

size: NA
D: NA
V: TRBV6-5
J: TRBJ2-7
CDR3: CASSYWGESSYEQYF
DNA: TGTGCCAGCAGTTACTGGGGGGAGAGCTCCTACGAGCAGTACTTC

size: NA
D: TRBD2
V: TRBV5-4
J: TRBJ2-5
CDR3: CASSPDRGGETQYF
DNA: TGTGCCAGCAGCCCGGATCGGGGGGGGGAGACCCAGTACTTC

size: NA
D: NA
V: TRBV6-1
J: TRBJ2-3
CDR3: CASSERHDPTSTDTQYF
DNA: TGTGCCAGCAGTGAACGACACGACCCAACATCCACAGATACGCAGTATTTT

size: NA
D: NA
V: TRBV29-1
J: TRBJ1-1
CDR3: CSVEERGFF
DNA: TGCAGCGTTGAGGAGCGGGGTTTCTTT

size: NA
D: NA
V: TRBV12-5
J: TRBJ2-3
CDR3: CASGLGQRYTDTQYF
DNA: TGTGCTAGTGGTTTGGGACAGCGATACACAGATACGCAGTATTTT

size: NA
D: TRBD1
V: TRBV2
J: TRBJ2-5
CDR3: CASLLTWDSQTQYF
DNA: TGTGCCAGCCTACTTACCTGGGACAGCCAGACCCAGTACTTC

size: NA
D: NA
V: TRBV7-9
J: TRBJ1-1
CDR3: CASSLGTGSAEAFF
DNA: TGTGCCAGCAGCTTAGGAACCGGAAGCGCTGAAGCTTTCTTT

size: few
D: NA
V: TRBV11-2
J: TRBJ1-1
CDR3: CASSLRANTEAFF
DNA: TGTGCCAGCAGCTTAAGAGCAAACACTGAAGCTTTCTTT

size: NA
D: TRBD1
V: TRBV24-1
J: TRBJ1-5
CDR3: CATSDRTGSNQPQHF
DNA: TGTGCCACCAGTGACCGGACAGGTAGCAATCAGCCCCAGCATTTT

size: NA
D: TRBD1
V: TRBV9
J: TRBJ1-6
CDR3: CASSVGQATGNSPLHF
DNA: TGTGCCAGCAGCGTCGGACAGGCCACCGGAAATTCACCCCTCCACTTT

size: NA
D: NA
V: TRBV14
J: TRBJ1-3
CDR3: CASSQGGAYGNTIYF
DNA: TGTGCCAGCAGCCAAGGGGGCGCTTATGGAAACACCATATATTTT

size: NA
D: NA
V: TRBV5-6
J: TRBJ2-1
CDR3: CASSSAGVDAYNEQFF
DNA: TGTGCCAGCAGCTCAGCAGGGGTTGATGCCTACAATGAGCAGTTCTTC

size: once
D: TRBD1
V: TRBV3-1/TRBV3-2
J: TRBJ1-6
CDR3: CASSRNRGENSPLHF
DNA: TGTGCCAGCAGTCGGAACAGGGGAGAAAATTCACCCCTCCACTTT

size: NA
D: NA
V: TRBV2
J: TRBJ2-7
CDR3: CAFRGISTYEQYF
DNA: TGTGCCTTTAGAGGGATATCAACCTACGAGCAGTACTTC

size: NA
D: TRBD1
V: TRBV19
J: TRBJ1-5
CDR3: CASSMKSDRGHQPQHF
DNA: TGTGCCAGTAGTATGAAATCTGACAGGGGGCACCAGCCCCAGCATTTT